Following are 2 T cell receptor beta chains from one sample sequenced in a study of cytomegalovirus exposure and HLA in healthy donors. Amplification used 60 Vbeta primers and 13 Jbeta primers. The table came from immunoSEQ multiplex PCR; TCRdb's copy has only in-frame clones and leaves some out. The sample table sets out about 120,000 clones. The sequenced material came from PBMCs. The receptors derive from a woman aged 40 to 50 in good health and CMV-seropositive.

The V call is TRBV28, the J call TRBJ2-7, with TRBD1 identical over 8 bases. Germline trimming cut 8 bases from V and 2 bases from J; bases unmatched to any gene: 26. The germline gives CDR1 MDHEN, CDR2 SYDVKM. This CDR3 region has 20 residues. CDR3 residues: CASSFQRAGGADISTYEQYF. The DNA of the CDR3 is TGTGCCAGCTCCTTTCAACGGGCAGGGGGCGCAGATATATCCACCTACGAGCAGTACTTC.

This rearrangement joins TRBV10-3 to TRBJ2-7; 7 bases agree with TRBD1. There are 16 residues in the CDR3. The J segment lost 2 bases and the V segment lost 2 bases, leaving 9 bases of the junction unmatched. Looked up from germline, CDR1 is ENHRY and CDR2 is SYGVKD. The CDR3 sequence: CAISETDRPPTYEQYF. In DNA, the CDR3 is TGTGCCATCAGTGAGACGGACAGGCCCCCTACCTACGAGCAGTACTTC.